The rows below give T cell receptor beta chains drawn from one sample of a study of molecular identifiers for immune sequencing clone quantification. MiXCR, applied by TCRdb to the PCR reads, yields one record per CDR3 protein. Found here are 550,000 to 750,000 distinct CDR3 sequences, about 20% of them singletons; the top ten hold approximately 0.9%. Sequenced input: naive CD8+ T cells from blood, with Jurkat cell RNA spiked in. These TCRs come from a human donor in good health. Some libraries in this study had Jurkat cell RNA spiked in. Both conserved end residues are part of each CDR3. The order of the fields is V gene, D gene, clone size, J gene, CDR3 DNA, CDR3 protein. The D gene is left open where the match is weak. Clone sizes are given selectively: once, few, many, or a class where the clone is expanded.

V gene: TRBV3-1; D gene: -; clone size: -; J gene: TRBJ1-5; CDR3 DNA: TGTGCCAGCAGCCAAGGTTTTCAGCCCCAGCAGTTT; CDR3 protein: CASSQGFQPQQF
V gene: TRBV4-1; D gene: -; clone size: -; J gene: TRBJ2-1; CDR3 DNA: TGCGCCAGCAGCCAAGTCCCAGACAATGAGCAGTTCTTC; CDR3 protein: CASSQVPDNEQFF
V gene: TRBV2; D gene: -; clone size: few; J gene: TRBJ2-5; CDR3 DNA: TGTGCCAGCAGTGAGATTAGGGGGTACCAAGAGACCCAGTACTTC; CDR3 protein: CASSEIRGYQETQYF
V gene: TRBV7-9; D gene: -; clone size: few; J gene: TRBJ2-3; CDR3 DNA: TGTGCCAGCAGCTCTACAACGTTACGGGCCAGCAGCACAATGGATACGCAGTATTTT; CDR3 protein: CASSSTTLRASSTMDTQYF
V gene: TRBV12-3/TRBV12-4; D gene: -; clone size: many; J gene: TRBJ1-6; CDR3 DNA: TGTGCCAGCAGTTTAGGCGGCCAGGAGATTAATTCACCCCTCCACTTT; CDR3 protein: CASSLGGQEINSPLHF
V gene: TRBV25-1; D gene: TRBD1; clone size: few; J gene: TRBJ2-5; CDR3 DNA: TGTGCCAGCAGTGGGGGGACAGCGACCTTCCAAGAGACCCAGTACTTC; CDR3 protein: CASSGGTATFQETQYF
V gene: TRBV30; D gene: TRBD2; clone size: many; J gene: TRBJ2-1; CDR3 DNA: TGTGCCTGGAGTGGACTAGCGGGGGGGGTCAATGAGCAGTTCTTC; CDR3 protein: CAWSGLAGGVNEQFF
V gene: TRBV28; D gene: TRBD2; clone size: many; J gene: TRBJ2-3; CDR3 DNA: TGTGCCAGCAGTTTGCGGGGGGGAGGCACAGATACGCAGTATTTT; CDR3 protein: CASSLRGGGTDTQYF
V gene: TRBV2; D gene: -; clone size: -; J gene: TRBJ1-5; CDR3 DNA: TGTGCCAGCAGTGACGCCAGCCATAGCAATCAGCCCCAGCATTTT; CDR3 protein: CASSDASHSNQPQHF
V gene: TRBV30; D gene: TRBD2; clone size: many; J gene: TRBJ2-3; CDR3 DNA: TGTGCCTGGAACGGGGGAGGGAGTTGGACAGATACGCAGTATTTT; CDR3 protein: CAWNGGGSWTDTQYF
V gene: TRBV27; D gene: -; clone size: many; J gene: TRBJ2-3; CDR3 DNA: TGTGCCAGCAGTTTAAGTCCAGTCGGCACAGATACGCAGTATTTT; CDR3 protein: CASSLSPVGTDTQYF
V gene: TRBV19; D gene: -; clone size: few; J gene: TRBJ1-1; CDR3 DNA: TGTGCCAGTAGAGTCGGAACAAACACTGAAGCTTTCTTT; CDR3 protein: CASRVGTNTEAFF
V gene: TRBV21-1; D gene: -; clone size: many; J gene: TRBJ1-2; CDR3 DNA: TGTGCCAGCAGCAAAGGGTACAGGCCGTATGGCTACACCTTC; CDR3 protein: CASSKGYRPYGYTF
V gene: TRBV18; D gene: TRBD1; clone size: many; J gene: TRBJ1-1; CDR3 DNA: TGTGCCAGCTCACCTCCCCGGGACAGACTAGAAGCTTTCTTT; CDR3 protein: CASSPPRDRLEAFF
V gene: TRBV13; D gene: TRBD2; clone size: many; J gene: TRBJ2-4; CDR3 DNA: TGTGCCAGCAGCTCGACTAGCGCATCGGAAAACATTCAGTACTTC; CDR3 protein: CASSSTSASENIQYF
V gene: TRBV27; D gene: TRBD1; clone size: few; J gene: TRBJ2-2; CDR3 DNA: TGTGCCAGCAGAACAGGACAGGGGGCTGACGGGGAGCTGTTTTTT; CDR3 protein: CASRTGQGADGELFF
V gene: TRBV6-2/TRBV6-3; D gene: -; clone size: few; J gene: TRBJ2-1; CDR3 DNA: TGTGCCAGCAGTTACGGCTCGTCTAGGCTCTACAATGAGCAGTTCTTC; CDR3 protein: CASSYGSSRLYNEQFF
V gene: TRBV7-9; D gene: -; clone size: many; J gene: TRBJ2-2; CDR3 DNA: TGTGCCAGCAGCTTGGACAGCATCACGAACACCGGGGAGCTGTTTTTT; CDR3 protein: CASSLDSITNTGELFF
V gene: TRBV20-1; D gene: -; clone size: many; J gene: TRBJ2-7; CDR3 DNA: TGCAGTGCTAGATCACCAGGGATGGCCTACGAGCAGTACTTC; CDR3 protein: CSARSPGMAYEQYF
V gene: TRBV19; D gene: TRBD1; clone size: -; J gene: TRBJ1-5; CDR3 DNA: TGTGCCAGTACCCTAACAGGGGGTGGGAATCAGCCCCAGCATTTT; CDR3 protein: CASTLTGGGNQPQHF
V gene: TRBV6-1; D gene: -; clone size: few; J gene: TRBJ1-4; CDR3 DNA: TGTGCCAGCAGTTCCTACGGCGGGGTAAATGAAAAACTGTTTTTT; CDR3 protein: CASSSYGGVNEKLFF
V gene: TRBV20-1; D gene: TRBD2; clone size: -; J gene: TRBJ2-1; CDR3 DNA: TGCAGTGCTATAAACCGGGGGGGGGTAGCGCGGAATGAGCAGTTCTTC; CDR3 protein: CSAINRGGVARNEQFF
V gene: TRBV7-6; D gene: -; clone size: many; J gene: TRBJ2-5; CDR3 DNA: TGTGCCAGCAGCTTAACCAGGGGAAAAGAGACCCAGTACTTC; CDR3 protein: CASSLTRGKETQYF
V gene: TRBV7-6; D gene: TRBD2; clone size: -; J gene: TRBJ2-1; CDR3 DNA: TGTGCCAGCAGCTTAGGAACGGGACTAGCGGGGGTACTACTTACCAATGAGCAGTTCTTC; CDR3 protein: CASSLGTGLAGVLLTNEQFF
V gene: TRBV20-1; D gene: TRBD1; clone size: many; J gene: TRBJ2-3; CDR3 DNA: TGCAGTGCTAGAGCGGGGACAGGGGGTGCAGATACGCAGTATTTT; CDR3 protein: CSARAGTGGADTQYF
V gene: TRBV19; D gene: TRBD1; clone size: few; J gene: TRBJ2-1; CDR3 DNA: TGTGCCAGTAGTATCCAGGGGACAGGGTCCTACAATGAGCAGTTCTTC; CDR3 protein: CASSIQGTGSYNEQFF
V gene: TRBV4-2; D gene: TRBD1; clone size: many; J gene: TRBJ1-6; CDR3 DNA: TGTGCCAGCAGAGAGCAGGGGGGAAATTCACCCCTCCACTTT; CDR3 protein: CASREQGGNSPLHF
V gene: TRBV25-1; D gene: -; clone size: many; J gene: TRBJ2-3; CDR3 DNA: TGTGCCAGCAGTGAATATACCCACACAGATACGCAGTATTTT; CDR3 protein: CASSEYTHTDTQYF
V gene: TRBV28; D gene: -; clone size: -; J gene: TRBJ1-1; CDR3 DNA: TGTGCCAGCACCATCGGAGGTTCTGGCACTGAAGCTTTCTTT; CDR3 protein: CASTIGGSGTEAFF
V gene: TRBV20-1; D gene: TRBD2; clone size: -; J gene: TRBJ2-1; CDR3 DNA: TGCAGTGCTAGAGTGCAGCGGGAGGGCCGACCCAATGAGCAGTTCTTC; CDR3 protein: CSARVQREGRPNEQFF
V gene: TRBV10-1; D gene: -; clone size: -; J gene: TRBJ2-7; CDR3 DNA: TGCGCCAGCAGTGAGACAGGACTCGAGCAGTACTTC; CDR3 protein: CASSETGLEQYF
V gene: TRBV6-5; D gene: -; clone size: many; J gene: TRBJ2-2; CDR3 DNA: TGTGCCAGCAGTTATACAGGACCCGGGGAGCTGTTTTTT; CDR3 protein: CASSYTGPGELFF
V gene: TRBV7-2; D gene: -; clone size: many; J gene: TRBJ2-7; CDR3 DNA: TGTGCCAGCAGCCAATATAGCGGTTACGAGCAGTACTTC; CDR3 protein: CASSQYSGYEQYF
V gene: TRBV12-3/TRBV12-4; D gene: -; clone size: few; J gene: TRBJ1-1; CDR3 DNA: TGTGCCGGCAGCCCTATGACTGAAGCTTTCTTT; CDR3 protein: CAGSPMTEAFF
V gene: TRBV18; D gene: -; clone size: -; J gene: TRBJ1-2; CDR3 DNA: TGTGCCAGCTCACCACCCCCGGGGCAGGGAGACTATGGCTACACCTTC; CDR3 protein: CASSPPPGQGDYGYTF
V gene: TRBV20-1; D gene: -; clone size: many; J gene: TRBJ2-3; CDR3 DNA: TGCAGTGCTAGAGAGGAGACTAGCACAGATACGCAGTATTTT; CDR3 protein: CSAREETSTDTQYF
V gene: TRBV11-2; D gene: TRBD2; clone size: many; J gene: TRBJ2-1; CDR3 DNA: TGTGCCAGCAGCTTGGTAGCGGGATCTGAGCAGTTCTTC; CDR3 protein: CASSLVAGSEQFF
V gene: TRBV4-3; D gene: TRBD1; clone size: many; J gene: TRBJ2-7; CDR3 DNA: TGCGCCAGCAGCCAAAGTAGAGACAGGGGCCACGAGCAGTACTTC; CDR3 protein: CASSQSRDRGHEQYF
V gene: TRBV4-3; D gene: -; clone size: many; J gene: TRBJ2-7; CDR3 DNA: TGCGCCAGCAGCCAAGAAGTGAGACAGAGGGGGGACGAGCAGTACTTC; CDR3 protein: CASSQEVRQRGDEQYF
V gene: TRBV7-9; D gene: -; clone size: few; J gene: TRBJ2-7; CDR3 DNA: TGTGCCAGCAGCTCCCCTTTGGACTACGAGCAGTACTTC; CDR3 protein: CASSSPLDYEQYF